One and the same sample provided the 27 T cell receptor beta chains below, sequenced in a study of human T cells and chemical hapten exposure (dated by TCRdb to the early 2020s). The protocol used for the library was RACE. TCRdb lists the instrument as NextSeq 500. TCRdb cleaned the public reads at Q25 with fastp, built clones with MiXCR and kept in-frame beta chains. Entries that share a CDR3 protein sequence are merged under the most common genes and DNA. Recorded for this sample are more than 300,000 distinct CDR3 sequences; over 5% of them occurred a single time. The leading ten clones occupy more than 8% of the sample. Interpreted using the paper, the time point label stands for: pre-sensitization, week 0. The treatment or condition tag for this specimen amounts to: therapeutic diphenylcyclopropenone sensitization with weekly scalp DPC. Sequenced here: whole blood, sampled in connection with sensitization to the hapten diphenylcyclopropenone (DPC). These receptors all come from a woman under 30 with alopecia areata. Some clones in this sample may be carry-over from other donors' samples.

The CDR3 bases are TGTGCCAGCAGCTTGGATAGCGGGGGAACAGATACGCAGTATTTT. Encoded protein: CASSLDSGGTDTQYF. The rearrangement joins TRBV13 to TRBJ2-3, with 9 bases lining up with TRBD2. The V segment lost 3 bases and the J segment 3 bases; nucleotides outside the gene matches: 4. Germline CDR1 reads PRHDT; CDR2 reads FYEKMQ (reference sequence). CDR3 size: 15 residues. Variable domain in full (rest from reference TRBV13 and TRBJ2-3): AAGVIQSPRHLIKEKRETATLKCYPIPRHDTVYWYQQGPGQDPQFLISFYEKMQSDKGSIPDRFSAQQFSDYHSELNMSSLELGDSALYFCASSLDSGGTDTQYFGPGTRLTVL.

In its sample, this clonotype was seen a few times. V usage is TRBV2 and J usage is TRBJ2-7; 11 bases map to TRBD2. The CDR3 totals 14 residues. The germline V gene has CDR1 SNHLY and CDR2 FYNNEI. V lost 8 bases to trimming and J lost 2 bases; unmatched junction nucleotides: 5. The CDR3 region is CASLSTSGAYEQYF. CDR3 DNA: TGTGCCAGCCTCTCGACTAGCGGGGCCTACGAGCAGTACTTC.

This clonotype was detected many times. V is TRBV18 and J is TRBJ1-2; the D is unclear. Trimming took off 3 bases at V and 4 bases at J, with 9 bases between the two ends. Germline V lookup: CDR1 KGHSH, CDR2 LQKENI. The CDR3 runs to 13 residues. Here the CDR3 reads CASSPDGFYGYTF. The CDR3, as DNA: TGTGCCAGCTCACCGGACGGCTTCTATGGCTACACCTTC.

The chain joins TRBV2 to TRBJ1-6; D not certain. The V gene lost 3 bases and the J gene lost 10 bases, with 13 bases spanning the gap. Germline CDR1 SNHLY, CDR2 FYNNEI. The CDR3 is 14 residues long. The CDR3 coding sequence is TGTGCCAGCAGTGAGACCGGAGCAAAATCACCCCTCCACTTT. It encodes CASSETGAKSPLHF.

The chain employs TRBV5-4 and TRBJ1-6, with TRBD1 matching over 10 bases. Germline V gene sequence: CDR1 SGHNT, CDR2 YYREEE (reference sequence). Germline trimming cut 4 bases from V and 9 bases from J; bases unmatched to any gene: 13. CDR3 size: 17 residues. In DNA form, the CDR3 reads TGTGCCAGCAGCACGGGACAGGGGACTAAAAAGGGTTCACCCCTCCACTTT. It codes for CASSTGQGTKKGSPLHF. Together with reference TRBV5-4 and TRBJ1-6, the CDR3 gives the full variable domain: ETGVTQSPTHLIKTRGQQVTLRCSSQSGHNTVSWYQQALGQGPQFIFQYYREEENGRGNFPPRFSGLQFPNYSSELNVNALELDDSALYLCASSTGQGTKKGSPLHFGNGTRLTVT.

This clonotype was picked up a small number of times. The chain has TRBV6-5 and TRBJ2-7; D may match TRBD1 or TRBD2 (5 bases each). The CDR3 contains 14 residues. Germline lookup yields CDR1 MNHEY and CDR2 SVGAGI. Trimming took 2 bases from V and 5 from J, leaving 13 bases between them. DNA for the CDR3: TGTGCCAGCAGTTACAGTGGCAGGGAGAACGAGCAGTACTTC. Amino acids: CASSYSGRENEQYF.

This clonotype was seen a few times. V gene TRBV20-1 combines with J gene TRBJ2-7; 10 bases are a match to TRBD1. The V gene's germline CDR1 is DFQATT and CDR2 SNEGSKA (reference sequence). The CDR3 runs 15 residues. V trimming: 0 bases; J trimming: 4 bases; junction bases outside the gene matches: 6. CDR3 in DNA: TGCAGTGCTAGAGATCCCTTGGGACAGGGGTACGAGCAGTACTTC. Translation: CSARDPLGQGYEQYF.

There are many counts of this clonotype. The V gene is TRBV11-1, the J gene TRBJ1-6; the D is unclear. The germline gives CDR1 SGHAT, CDR2 FQDESV (reference sequence). V was trimmed by 1 base and J by 5 bases, leaving 6 bases between them. This CDR3 spans 14 amino acids. The CDR3: CASSLGRNNSPLHF. CDR3 sequence (DNA): TGTGCCAGCAGCTTAGGCAGGAATAATTCACCCCTCCACTTT.

This clonotype showed up many times. V and J are TRBV2 and TRBJ2-7, with D perhaps matching TRBD2 (6 bases). From germline, CDR1 is SNHLY and CDR2 FYNNEI. CDR3 length equals 13 residues. The V end lost 7 bases, the J end lost 0 bases, and 10 bases lay between the germline ends. The CDR3 is CASIGTASYEQYF. CDR3 sequence (DNA): TGTGCCAGCATCGGGACTGCCTCCTACGAGCAGTACTTC.

This clonotype occurred a few times. This chain connects TRBV4-3 to TRBJ2-3, with 10 bases identical to TRBD1. Germline CDR1 and CDR2: LGHNA and YSLEER. The V and J ends lost 1 base and 1 base, in that order; junction bases with no gene match: 5. The CDR3 is 17 amino acids. The CDR3 DNA is TGCGCCAGCAGCCAAGGACAGGGGGCGCTGGGCACAGATACGCAGTATTTT. This codes for CASSQGQGALGTDTQYF.

The genes are TRBV7-9 and TRBJ1-4; tentatively, D is TRBD1 (6 bases). The CDR3 is made up of 16 amino acids. V lost 1 base and J 8 bases, leaving 17 bases between the germline ends. CDR1 and CDR2 from the germline V gene are SEHNR and FQNEAQ (reference sequence). CDR3 region: CASSLDQPGEEEKLFF. CDR3 bases: TGTGCCAGCAGCTTAGACCAGCCAGGGGAGGAGGAAAAACTGTTTTTT.

This clonotype occurred a few times. The rearrangement joins TRBV5-1 to TRBJ2-7, with 7 nucleotides matching TRBD2. J lost 2 bases, V lost 1 base, and 3 bases had no gene match. The germline CDR1 and CDR2 sequences are SGHRS and YFSETQ. The CDR3 is 14 amino acids. Written as DNA, the CDR3 is TGCGCCAGCAGCTTGCGCGCGGGGGCCTACGAGCAGTACTTC. Its translation is CASSLRAGAYEQYF.

The chain has TRBV5-1 and TRBJ1-5, with TRBD1 matching 7 bases. The CDR3 sequence is 15 residues long. J gave up 4 bases and V 7 bases, and 11 bases lay outside the gene matches. Germline-derived CDR1 and CDR2 are SGHRS and YFSETQ. The CDR3 DNA follows: TGCGCCAGCGGGGACGCCGGGACAGAGAATCAGCCCCAGCATTTT. It specifies CASGDAGTENQPQHF. Supplemented by reference TRBV5-1 and TRBJ1-5, the full variable domain reads KAGVTQTPRYLIKTRGQQVTLSCSPISGHRSVSWYQQTPGQGLQFLFEYFSETQRNKGNFPGRFSGRQFSNSRSEMNVSTLELGDSALYLCASGDAGTENQPQHFGDGTRLSIL.

This rearrangement joins TRBV1 to TRBJ2-3. TRBV1 is recorded as a pseudogene. The CDR3 totals 15 residues. The CDR3, as DNA: TGCACCAGCAGCCAAGACTTCACTAGCACAGATACGCAGTATTTT. This sequence encodes CTSSQDFTSTDTQYF.

In its sample, this clonotype was seen a few times. V and J are TRBV4-1 and TRBJ2-7; D possibly corresponds to TRBD1 (5 bases). V was shortened by 1 base and J by 2 bases, with 12 bases between the two germline ends. The germline V gene has CDR1 MGHRA and CDR2 YSYEKL. This CDR3 spans 15 amino acids. CDR3 residues: CASSQVTAGPYEQYF. DNA of the CDR3: TGCGCCAGCAGCCAAGTGACGGCAGGGCCCTACGAGCAGTACTTC.

This clonotype was seen ten or more times. V and J are TRBV7-9 and TRBJ1-4, with no clear D. The germline V gene encodes CDR1 SEHNR and CDR2 FQNEAQ (reference sequence). V was pared by 5 bases and J by 5 bases, with 9 bases between. The CDR3 has 13 amino acids. CDR3 in DNA: TGTGCCAGCAGCCCTAGAGGAAATGAAAAACTGTTTTTT. Translating gives CASSPRGNEKLFF.

Ten or more counts support this clonotype. The V gene is TRBV2, the J gene TRBJ1-1, with D maybe TRBD1 (6 bases). This CDR3 has 14 amino acids. Germline CDR1 reads SNHLY; CDR2 reads FYNNEI. V was pared by 2 bases and J by 5 bases, with 12 bases between. The CDR3 is CASSETPQGTEAFF. The DNA for the CDR3 is TGTGCCAGCAGTGAAACTCCACAGGGAACTGAAGCTTTCTTT.

This clonotype was recorded many times. The chain is built from TRBV11-2 and TRBJ2-3, with 7 nucleotides matching TRBD1. V lost 5 bases to trimming and J lost 4 bases; unmatched junction nucleotides: 9. The length of the CDR3 is 15 residues. Germline assignment: CDR1 SGHAT and CDR2 FQNNGV. DNA for the CDR3: TGTGCCAGCAGCAAAGGGCGACAGGGCGCAGATACGCAGTATTTT. It specifies CASSKGRQGADTQYF.

This clonotype was recorded many times. The chain joins TRBV18 to TRBJ1-6; 7 positions match TRBD1. The V and J ends lost 4 bases and 8 bases, in that order; junction bases with no gene match: 5. The CDR3 has 14 amino acids. Looked up from germline, CDR1 is KGHSH and CDR2 is LQKENI. The CDR3 reads CASSLGQHDSPLHF. The CDR3 DNA is TGTGCCAGCTCACTGGGACAGCACGATTCACCCCTCCACTTT.

This clonotype was found many times. The genes are TRBV12-5 and TRBJ2-5; D unclear. The CDR3 contains 13 residues. Germline-derived CDR1 and CDR2 are LGHNT and FRNRAP. V was cut by 6 bases and J by 4 bases, with 12 bases left in between. This CDR3 reads CASGIHGVETQYF. The CDR3 DNA reads TGTGCTAGTGGAATTCATGGGGTAGAGACCCAGTACTTC. Supplemented by reference TRBV12-5 and TRBJ2-5, the full variable domain reads DARVTQTPRHKVTEMGQEVTMRCQPILGHNTVFWYRQTMMQGLELLAYFRNRAPLDDSGMPKDRFSAEMPDATLATLKIQPSEPRDSAVYFCASGIHGVETQYFGPGTRLLVL.

The sample holds a few counts of this clonotype. The chain joins TRBV3-1 to TRBJ1-2, with D possibly TRBD1 on 5 matching bases. The CDR3 length is 15 residues. The germline V and J ends were trimmed by 0 bases and 4 bases, with 12 bases remaining between them. The germline gives CDR1 LGHDT, CDR2 YNNKEL (reference sequence). The CDR3 here is CASSQDHLGGYGYTF. DNA for the CDR3: TGTGCCAGCAGCCAAGATCATCTTGGGGGCTATGGCTACACCTTC. Full variable domain (missing parts from reference TRBV3-1 and TRBJ1-2): DTAVSQTPKYLVTQMGNDKSIKCEQNLGHDTMYWYKQDSKKFLKIMFSYNNKELIINETVPNRFSPKSPDKAHLNLHINSLELGDSAVYFCASSQDHLGGYGYTFGSGTRLTVV.

V gene TRBV6-5 combines with J gene TRBJ1-1, with TRBD1 matching 10 bases. The germline V gene encodes CDR1 MNHEY and CDR2 SVGAGI. The junction had 6 bases not matched to a gene; V was cut back by 4 bases and J by 4 bases. This CDR3 comprises 15 residues. CDR3 loop: CASSSPGQGPTEAFF. CDR3 DNA sequence: TGTGCCAGCAGTTCCCCGGGACAGGGGCCCACTGAAGCTTTCTTT.

This clonotype was detected ten times or more. The CDR3 nucleotides read TGTGCCAGCAGTTTAGAACCACCCATCAGGGGAAGGAATCAGCCCCAGCATTTT. Amino acid sequence: CASSLEPPIRGRNQPQHF. The genes are TRBV27 and TRBJ1-5, with a tentative D call TRBD1 (6 bases). V was shortened by 2 bases and J by 4 bases, with 21 bases between the two germline ends. The CDR3 runs 18 residues. CDR1 and CDR2 (germline): MNHEY, SMNVEV (reference sequence).

The rearrangement links TRBV20-1 to TRBJ1-1; 9 bases are a match to TRBD1. Germline loops: CDR1 DFQATT, CDR2 SNEGSKA (reference sequence). With 6 bases clipped from V and 5 bases from J, the junction kept 7 bases outside the gene matches. The CDR3 loop spans 13 amino acids. The CDR3 here is CSAGGQGRTEAFF. The CDR3 DNA follows: TGCAGTGCGGGGGGACAGGGAAGGACTGAAGCTTTCTTT.

This rearrangement joins TRBV18 to TRBJ2-1; tentatively, D is TRBD1 (6 bases). CDR3 length equals 15 residues. Germline CDR1 KGHSH, CDR2 LQKENI. V shed 3 bases and J shed 6 bases, with 15 bases lying between them. In DNA form, the CDR3 reads TGTGCCAGCTCACCGGGGGCGGGCTCGGGCAATGAGCAGTTCTTC. Its translation: CASSPGAGSGNEQFF.

In this sample, this clonotype turned up many times. The rearrangement joins TRBV21-1 to TRBJ1-2. TRBV21-1 is given as a pseudogene. The CDR3 runs to 18 residues. The CDR3 DNA follows: TGTGCCAGCAGCAAAGTGGGCGAGTCCCGGAAGTTGGGGCATGGCTACACCTTC. Residues: CASSKVGESRKLGHGYTF.

At least ten counts were recorded for this clonotype. The chain employs TRBV15 and TRBJ1-1, with D perhaps TRBD1 (5 bases). The CDR3 covers 13 residues. Trimming took 1 base from V and 8 from J, leaving 11 bases between them. Germline loops: CDR1 LNHNV, CDR2 YYDKDF (reference sequence). CDR3 region: CATSRAGTPEAFF. CDR3 sequence (DNA): TGTGCCACCAGCAGAGCGGGGACCCCCGAAGCTTTCTTT.